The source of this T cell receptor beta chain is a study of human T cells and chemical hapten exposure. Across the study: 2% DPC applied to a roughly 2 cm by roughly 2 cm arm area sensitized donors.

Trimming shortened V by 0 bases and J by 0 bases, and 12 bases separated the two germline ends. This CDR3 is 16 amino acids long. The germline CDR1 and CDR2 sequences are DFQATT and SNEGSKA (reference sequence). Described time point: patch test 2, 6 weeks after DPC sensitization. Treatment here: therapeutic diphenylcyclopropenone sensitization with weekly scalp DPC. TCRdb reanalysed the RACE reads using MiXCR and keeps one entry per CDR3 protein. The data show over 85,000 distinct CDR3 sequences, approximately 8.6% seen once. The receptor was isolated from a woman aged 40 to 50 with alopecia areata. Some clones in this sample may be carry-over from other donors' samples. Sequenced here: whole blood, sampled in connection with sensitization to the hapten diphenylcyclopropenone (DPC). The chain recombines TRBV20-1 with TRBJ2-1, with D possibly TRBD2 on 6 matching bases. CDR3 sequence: CSARDLSGSSYNEQFF. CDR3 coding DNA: TGCAGTGCTAGAGATCTATCCGGGAGCTCCTACAATGAGCAGTTCTTC.